Sequencing of this T cell receptor (beta chain) was carried out in a study of response to subunit inactivated influenza vaccine. The CDR3 spans 14 residues. V was pared by 5 bases and J by 3 bases, with 13 bases between. The V gene's germline CDR1 is SEHNR and CDR2 FQNEAQ (reference sequence). MiXCR, run by TCRdb on the RT-PCR reads, gives a single entry per CDR3 protein. The sample records some 640,000 distinct CDR3 sequences, 11% to 15% being singletons. This clonotype was seen a handful of times. The chain uses TRBV7-9 and TRBJ2-5; D could derive from TRBD1 or TRBD2 (7 bases each). Sequencing was performed on PBMCs from blood, taken around 15 days before vaccination. This clonotype originated in a man aged 50 to 60 who received an inactivated influenza vaccine. CDR3 sequence reads: CASSQGGHKETQYF. In DNA form, the CDR3 reads TGTGCCAGCAGCCAGGGGGGGCACAAAGAGACCCAGTACTTC.